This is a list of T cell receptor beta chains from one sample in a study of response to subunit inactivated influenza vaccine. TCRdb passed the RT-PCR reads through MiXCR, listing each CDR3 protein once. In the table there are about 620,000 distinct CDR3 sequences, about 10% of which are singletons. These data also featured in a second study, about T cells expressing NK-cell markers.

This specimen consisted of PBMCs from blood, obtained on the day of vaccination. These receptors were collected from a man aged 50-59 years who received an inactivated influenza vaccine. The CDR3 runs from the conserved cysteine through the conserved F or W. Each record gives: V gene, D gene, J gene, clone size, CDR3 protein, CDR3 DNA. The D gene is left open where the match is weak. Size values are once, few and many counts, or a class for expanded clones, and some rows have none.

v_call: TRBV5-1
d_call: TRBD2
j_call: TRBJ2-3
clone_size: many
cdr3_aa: CASSLDRGGDTQYF
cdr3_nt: TGCGCCAGCAGCTTGGATCGGGGGGGGGATACGCAGTATTTT

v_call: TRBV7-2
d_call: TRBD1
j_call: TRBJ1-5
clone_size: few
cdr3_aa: CASSSLGTGGNQPQHF
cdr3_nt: TGTGCCAGCAGCTCCCTTGGGACAGGAGGCAATCAGCCCCAGCATTTT

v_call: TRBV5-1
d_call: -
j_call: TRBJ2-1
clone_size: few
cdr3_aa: CASSLEKQQFF
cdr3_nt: TGCGCCAGCAGCTTGGAAAAGCAGCAGTTCTTC

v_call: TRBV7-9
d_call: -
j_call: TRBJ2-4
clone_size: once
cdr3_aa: CASSFPLGLPGKNIQYF
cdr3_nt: TGTGCCAGCAGTTTTCCTTTGGGACTCCCTGGAAAAAACATTCAGTACTTC

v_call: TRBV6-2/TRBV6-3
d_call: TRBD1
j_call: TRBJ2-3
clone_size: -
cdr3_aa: CASTDRAGDTQYF
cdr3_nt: TGTGCCAGCACAGACAGGGCGGGAGATACGCAGTATTTT

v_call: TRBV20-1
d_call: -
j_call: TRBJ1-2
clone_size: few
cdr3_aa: CSAIEGRGTQNYGYTF
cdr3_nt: TGCAGTGCTATAGAGGGTAGGGGCACCCAAAACTATGGCTACACCTTC

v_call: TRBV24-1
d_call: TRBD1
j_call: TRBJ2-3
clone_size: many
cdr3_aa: CATSEGQDHTDTQYF
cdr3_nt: TGTGCCACCAGTGAGGGACAGGACCACACAGATACGCAGTATTTT

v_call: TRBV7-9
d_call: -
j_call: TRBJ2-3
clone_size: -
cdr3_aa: CASSLTLLAALTDTQYF
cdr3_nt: TGTGCCAGCAGCCTAACCCTATTAGCGGCGCTCACAGATACGCAGTATTTT

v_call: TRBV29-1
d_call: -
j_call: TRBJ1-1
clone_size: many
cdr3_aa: CSVEGPNTEAFF
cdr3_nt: TGCAGCGTTGAGGGGCCGAACACTGAAGCTTTCTTT

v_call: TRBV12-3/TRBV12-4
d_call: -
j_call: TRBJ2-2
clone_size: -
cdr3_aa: CASSLVGRGPRLTGELFF
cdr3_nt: TGTGCCAGCAGTTTAGTAGGCCGGGGGCCCCGGCTCACCGGGGAGCTGTTTTTT

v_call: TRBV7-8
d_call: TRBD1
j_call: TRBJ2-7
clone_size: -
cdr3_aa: CASRDDRGNDEQYF
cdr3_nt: TGTGCCAGCAGAGACGACAGGGGGAATGACGAGCAGTACTTC

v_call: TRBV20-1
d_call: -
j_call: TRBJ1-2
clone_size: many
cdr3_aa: CSATQTGRGYGYTF
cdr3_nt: TGCAGTGCTACCCAGACAGGTCGAGGCTATGGCTACACCTTC

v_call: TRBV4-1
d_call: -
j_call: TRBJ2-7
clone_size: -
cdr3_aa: CASSQGVGAGYEQYF
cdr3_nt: TGCGCCAGCAGCCAAGGAGTCGGAGCGGGCTACGAGCAGTACTTC

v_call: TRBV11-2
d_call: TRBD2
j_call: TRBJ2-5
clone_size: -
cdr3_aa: CASSLTSGGGETQYF
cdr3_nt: TGTGCCAGCAGCCTGACTAGCGGGGGCGGAGAGACCCAGTACTTC

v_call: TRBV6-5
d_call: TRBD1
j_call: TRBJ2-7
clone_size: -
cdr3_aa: CASSYSSSGGYEQYF
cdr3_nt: TGTGCCAGCAGTTACTCGAGTTCAGGGGGCTACGAGCAGTACTTC

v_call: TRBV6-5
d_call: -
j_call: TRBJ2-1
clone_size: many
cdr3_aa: CASSYSWTGNEQFF
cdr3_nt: TGTGCCAGCAGTTACTCGTGGACGGGGAATGAGCAGTTCTTC

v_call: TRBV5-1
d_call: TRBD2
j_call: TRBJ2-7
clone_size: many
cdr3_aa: CASSLALFGTSGYEQYF
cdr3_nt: TGCGCCAGCAGCTTGGCCCTCTTTGGGACTAGCGGCTACGAGCAGTACTTC

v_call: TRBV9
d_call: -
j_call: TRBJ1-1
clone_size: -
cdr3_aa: CASSPLYGMNTEAFF
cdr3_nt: TGTGCCAGCAGCCCCTTATACGGGATGAACACTGAAGCTTTCTTT

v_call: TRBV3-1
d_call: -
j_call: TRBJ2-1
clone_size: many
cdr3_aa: CASSPRAASQNSYNEQFF
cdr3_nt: TGTGCCAGCAGCCCCCGGGCAGCGTCTCAAAACTCCTACAATGAGCAGTTCTTC

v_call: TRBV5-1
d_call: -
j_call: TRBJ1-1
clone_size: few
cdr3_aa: CASSLVPKERAFF
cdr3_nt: TGCGCCAGCAGCTTGGTGCCGAAAGAAAGAGCTTTCTTT

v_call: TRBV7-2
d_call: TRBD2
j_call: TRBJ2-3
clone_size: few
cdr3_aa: CASSLARASGSTDTQYF
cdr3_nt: TGTGCCAGCAGCTTAGCGCGGGCTAGCGGGAGCACAGATACGCAGTATTTT

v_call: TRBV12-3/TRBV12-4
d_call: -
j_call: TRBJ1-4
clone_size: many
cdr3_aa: CASSFGGGNEKLFF
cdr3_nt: TGTGCCAGCAGTTTCGGGGGAGGAAATGAAAAACTGTTTTTT

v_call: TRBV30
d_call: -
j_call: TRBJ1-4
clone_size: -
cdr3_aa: CAWTPMGLRKLFF
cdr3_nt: TGTGCCTGGACTCCAATGGGGCTACGGAAACTGTTTTTT

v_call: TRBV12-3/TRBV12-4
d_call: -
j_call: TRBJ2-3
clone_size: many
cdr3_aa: CASSFFGSTDTQYF
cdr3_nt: TGTGCCAGCAGTTTTTTTGGGTCGACAGATACGCAGTATTTT

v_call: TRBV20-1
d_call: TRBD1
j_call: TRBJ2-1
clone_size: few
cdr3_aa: CSARDPRQGAYNEQFF
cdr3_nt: TGCAGTGCTAGAGACCCTCGCCAGGGGGCTTACAATGAGCAGTTCTTC

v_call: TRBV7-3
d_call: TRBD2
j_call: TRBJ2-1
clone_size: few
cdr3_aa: CASSKGTSGRYGGEQFF
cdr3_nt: TGTGCCAGCAGCAAAGGGACTAGCGGGAGATATGGGGGTGAGCAGTTCTTC